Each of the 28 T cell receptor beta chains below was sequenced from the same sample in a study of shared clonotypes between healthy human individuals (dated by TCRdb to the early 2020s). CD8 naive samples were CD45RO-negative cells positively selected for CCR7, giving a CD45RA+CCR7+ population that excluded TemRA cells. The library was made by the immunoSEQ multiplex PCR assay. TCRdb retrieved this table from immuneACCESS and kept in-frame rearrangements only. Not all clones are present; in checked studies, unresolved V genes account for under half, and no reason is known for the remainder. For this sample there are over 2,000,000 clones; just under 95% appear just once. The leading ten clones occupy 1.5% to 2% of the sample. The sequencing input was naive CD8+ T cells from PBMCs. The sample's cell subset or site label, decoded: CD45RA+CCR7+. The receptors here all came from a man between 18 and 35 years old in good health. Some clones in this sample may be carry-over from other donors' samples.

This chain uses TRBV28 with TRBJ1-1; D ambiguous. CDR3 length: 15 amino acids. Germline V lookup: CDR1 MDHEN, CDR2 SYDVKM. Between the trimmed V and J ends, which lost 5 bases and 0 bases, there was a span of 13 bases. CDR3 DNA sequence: TGTGCCAGCAGTCCACCGAGGAGCATGAACACTGAAGCTTTCTTT. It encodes CASSPPRSMNTEAFF.

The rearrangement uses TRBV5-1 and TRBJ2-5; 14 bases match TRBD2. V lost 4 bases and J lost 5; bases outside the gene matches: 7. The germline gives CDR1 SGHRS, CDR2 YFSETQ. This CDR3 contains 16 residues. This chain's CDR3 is CASSPGLAGAWETQYF. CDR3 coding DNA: TGCGCCAGCAGCCCGGGACTAGCGGGAGCCTGGGAGACCCAGTACTTC. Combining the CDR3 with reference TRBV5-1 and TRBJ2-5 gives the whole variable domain KAGVTQTPRYLIKTRGQQVTLSCSPISGHRSVSWYQQTPGQGLQFLFEYFSETQRNKGNFPGRFSGRQFSNSRSEMNVSTLELGDSALYLCASSPGLAGAWETQYFGPGTRLLVL.

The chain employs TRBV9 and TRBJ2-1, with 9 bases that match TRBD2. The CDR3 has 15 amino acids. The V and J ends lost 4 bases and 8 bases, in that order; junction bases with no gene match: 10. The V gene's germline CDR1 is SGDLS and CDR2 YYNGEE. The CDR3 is CASSPGTSNRYEQFF. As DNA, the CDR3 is TGTGCCAGCAGCCCAGGGACTAGCAATCGGTATGAGCAGTTCTTC. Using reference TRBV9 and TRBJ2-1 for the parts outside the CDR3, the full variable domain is DSGVTQTPKHLITATGQRVTLRCSPRSGDLSVYWYQQSLDQGLQFLIQYYNGEERAKGNILERFSAQQFPDLHSELNLSSLELGDSALYFCASSPGTSNRYEQFFGPGTRLTVL.

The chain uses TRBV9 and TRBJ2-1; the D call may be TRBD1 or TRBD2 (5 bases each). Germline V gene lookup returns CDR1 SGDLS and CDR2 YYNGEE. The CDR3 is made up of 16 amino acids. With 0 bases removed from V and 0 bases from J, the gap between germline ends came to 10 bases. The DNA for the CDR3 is TGTGCCAGCAGCGTAGTTGGGGGATTCTCCTACAATGAGCAGTTCTTC. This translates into CASSVVGGFSYNEQFF.

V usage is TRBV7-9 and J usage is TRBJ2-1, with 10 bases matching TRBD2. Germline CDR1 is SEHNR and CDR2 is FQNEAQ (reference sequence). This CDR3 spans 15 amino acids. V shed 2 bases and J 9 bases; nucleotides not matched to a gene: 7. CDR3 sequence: CASSLILAGESEQFF. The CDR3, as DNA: TGTGCCAGCAGCTTAATCCTAGCGGGAGAAAGTGAGCAGTTCTTC.

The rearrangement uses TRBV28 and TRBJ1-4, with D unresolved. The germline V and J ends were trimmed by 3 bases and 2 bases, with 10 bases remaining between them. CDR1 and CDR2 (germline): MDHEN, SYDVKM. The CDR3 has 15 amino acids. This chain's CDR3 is CASSLEEGTNEKLFF. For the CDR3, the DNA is TGTGCCAGCAGTTTGGAGGAGGGCACTAATGAAAAACTGTTTTTT.

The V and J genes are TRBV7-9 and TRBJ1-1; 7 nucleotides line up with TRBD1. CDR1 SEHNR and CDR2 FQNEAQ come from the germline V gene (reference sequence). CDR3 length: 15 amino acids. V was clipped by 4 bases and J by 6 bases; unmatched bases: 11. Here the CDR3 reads CASSSPRTGVAEAFF. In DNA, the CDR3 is TGTGCCAGCAGCTCTCCAAGGACAGGAGTCGCTGAAGCTTTCTTT.

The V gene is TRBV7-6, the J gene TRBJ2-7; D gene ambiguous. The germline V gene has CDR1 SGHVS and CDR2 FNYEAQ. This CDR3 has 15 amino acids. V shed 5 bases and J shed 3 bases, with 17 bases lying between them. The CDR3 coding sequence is TGTGCCAGCAGCCCGATCGGGCCGCTCCACTACGAGCAGTACTTC. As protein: CASSPIGPLHYEQYF. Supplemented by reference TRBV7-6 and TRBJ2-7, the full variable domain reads GAGVSQSPRYKVTKRGQDVALRCDPISGHVSLYWYRQALGQGPEFLTYFNYEAQQDKSGLPNDRFSAERPEGSISTLTIQRTEQRDSAMYRCASSPIGPLHYEQYFGPGTRLTVT.

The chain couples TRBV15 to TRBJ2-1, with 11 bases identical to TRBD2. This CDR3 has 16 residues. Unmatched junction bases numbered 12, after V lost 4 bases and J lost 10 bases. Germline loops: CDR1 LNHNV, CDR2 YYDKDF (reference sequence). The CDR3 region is CATSTGGGTSGLEQFF. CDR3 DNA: TGTGCCACCAGCACGGGAGGGGGGACTAGCGGCCTGGAGCAGTTCTTC.

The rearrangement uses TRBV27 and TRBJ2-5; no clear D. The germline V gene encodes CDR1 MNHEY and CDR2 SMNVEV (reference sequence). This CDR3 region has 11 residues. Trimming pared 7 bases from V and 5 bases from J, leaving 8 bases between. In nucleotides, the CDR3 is TGTGCCAGCATCCTCGGGGAGACCCAGTACTTC. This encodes CASILGETQYF.

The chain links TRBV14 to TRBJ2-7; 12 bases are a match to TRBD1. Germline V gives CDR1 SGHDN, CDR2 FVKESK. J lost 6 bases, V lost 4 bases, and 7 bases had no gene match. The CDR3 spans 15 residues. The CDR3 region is CASSRRGTGGVEQYF. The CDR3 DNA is TGTGCCAGCAGCCGTAGGGGGACAGGGGGCGTCGAGCAGTACTTC.

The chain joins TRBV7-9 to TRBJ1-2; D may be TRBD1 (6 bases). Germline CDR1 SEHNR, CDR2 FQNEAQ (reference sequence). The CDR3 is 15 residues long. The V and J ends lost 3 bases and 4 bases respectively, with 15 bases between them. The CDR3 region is CASSFGGGELYGYTF. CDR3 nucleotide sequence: TGTGCCAGCAGCTTCGGAGGGGGGGAACTCTATGGCTACACCTTC.

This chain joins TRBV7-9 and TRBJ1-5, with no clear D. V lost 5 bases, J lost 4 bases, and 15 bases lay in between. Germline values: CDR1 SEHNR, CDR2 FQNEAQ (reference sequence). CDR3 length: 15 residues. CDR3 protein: CASSPPGAINQPQHF. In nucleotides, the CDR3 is TGTGCCAGCAGCCCCCCCGGAGCCATTAATCAGCCCCAGCATTTT.

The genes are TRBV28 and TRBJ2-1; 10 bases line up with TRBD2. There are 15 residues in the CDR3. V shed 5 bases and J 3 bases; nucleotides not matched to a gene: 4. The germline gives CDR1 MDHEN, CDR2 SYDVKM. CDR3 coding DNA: TGTGCCAGCAGTGTCACTAGCGGGATCTACAATGAGCAGTTCTTC. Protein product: CASSVTSGIYNEQFF.

CDR3 coding DNA: TGTGCCAGCAGTGATCTAGCGGGAGGCTCCTACGAGCAGTACTTC. This translates into CASSDLAGGSYEQYF. V gene TRBV6-1 combines with J gene TRBJ2-7; the match to TRBD2 covers 11 bases. The CDR3 has 15 residues. With V trimmed by 3 bases and J by 0 bases, 1 base remained unmatched. CDR1 and CDR2 (germline): MNHNS, SASEGT.

CDR3 sequence (DNA): TGTGCCAGCAGCTCAGCCTGGGATAACTATGGCTACACCTTC. It yields the protein CASSSAWDNYGYTF. The rearrangement links TRBV7-2 to TRBJ1-2, with D unclear. From germline, CDR1 is SGHTA and CDR2 FQGNSA. CDR3 size: 14 residues. Trimming took 4 bases from V and 1 from J, leaving 10 bases between them.

CDR3 sequence reads: CASSSGTGAYNEQFF. CDR3 DNA sequence: TGCGCCAGCAGCTCCGGGACAGGGGCGTACAATGAGCAGTTCTTC. The chain recombines TRBV5-1 with TRBJ2-1; 10 positions match TRBD1. This CDR3 has 15 amino acids. In germline, CDR1 is SGHRS, CDR2 YFSETQ. J was trimmed by 4 bases and V by 3 bases; bases with no gene match: 4.

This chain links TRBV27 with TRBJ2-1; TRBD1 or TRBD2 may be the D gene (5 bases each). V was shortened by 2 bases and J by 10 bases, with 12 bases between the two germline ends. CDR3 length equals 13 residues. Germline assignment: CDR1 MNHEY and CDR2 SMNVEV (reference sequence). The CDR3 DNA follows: TGTGCCAGCAGTTTAACGGGACCACTGGAGCAGTTCTTC. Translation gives CASSLTGPLEQFF.

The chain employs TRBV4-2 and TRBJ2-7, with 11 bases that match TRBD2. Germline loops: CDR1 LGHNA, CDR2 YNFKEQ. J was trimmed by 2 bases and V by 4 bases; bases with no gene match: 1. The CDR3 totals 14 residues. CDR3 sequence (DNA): TGTGCCAGCAGCCTTAGCGGGAGGGCCTACGAGCAGTACTTC. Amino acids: CASSLSGRAYEQYF.

CDR3 region: CASRGFTPNEKLFF. Written as DNA, the CDR3 is TGTGCCAGCAGGGGCTTCACCCCCAATGAAAAACTGTTTTTT. The genes are TRBV6-5 and TRBJ1-4; D is ambiguous. This CDR3 spans 14 amino acids. Germline V gene sequence: CDR1 MNHEY, CDR2 SVGAGI. Trimming pared 6 bases from V and 5 bases from J, leaving 13 bases between.

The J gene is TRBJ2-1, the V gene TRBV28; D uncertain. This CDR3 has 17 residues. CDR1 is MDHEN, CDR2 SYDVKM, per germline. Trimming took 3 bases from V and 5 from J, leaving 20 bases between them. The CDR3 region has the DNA TGTGCCAGCAGTTTCGGCGTTCGGGCAGACACGAACAATGAGCAGTTCTTC. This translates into CASSFGVRADTNNEQFF.

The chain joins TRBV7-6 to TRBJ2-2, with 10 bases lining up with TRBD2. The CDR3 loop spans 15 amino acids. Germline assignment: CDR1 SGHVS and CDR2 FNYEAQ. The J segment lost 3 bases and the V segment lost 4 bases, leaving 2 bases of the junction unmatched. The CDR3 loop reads CASSYGLADTGELFF. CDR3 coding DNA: TGTGCCAGCAGCTATGGACTAGCGGACACCGGGGAGCTGTTTTTT.

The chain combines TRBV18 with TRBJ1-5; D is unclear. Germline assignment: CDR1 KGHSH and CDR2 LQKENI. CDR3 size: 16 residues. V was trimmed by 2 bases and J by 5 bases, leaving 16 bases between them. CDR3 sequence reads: CASSPSPGQEDQPQHF. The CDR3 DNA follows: TGTGCCAGCTCACCATCCCCCGGGCAAGAGGATCAGCCCCAGCATTTT.

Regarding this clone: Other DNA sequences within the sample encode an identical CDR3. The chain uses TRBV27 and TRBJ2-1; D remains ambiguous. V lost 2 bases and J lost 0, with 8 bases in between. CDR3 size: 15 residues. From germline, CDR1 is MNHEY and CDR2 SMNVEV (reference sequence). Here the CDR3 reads CASSLRSSSYNEQFF. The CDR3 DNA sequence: TGTGCCAGCAGTTTAAGATCCAGCTCCTACAATGAGCAGTTCTTC.

Here the CDR3 reads CASNAGNTGELFF. Written as DNA, the CDR3 is TGTGCCAGCAACGCAGGGAACACCGGGGAGCTGTTTTTT. The rearrangement links TRBV28 to TRBJ2-2; D unresolved. Germline lookup yields CDR1 MDHEN and CDR2 SYDVKM. The CDR3 has 13 amino acids. Deletions cut 7 bases from V and 1 base from J, with 7 bases between.

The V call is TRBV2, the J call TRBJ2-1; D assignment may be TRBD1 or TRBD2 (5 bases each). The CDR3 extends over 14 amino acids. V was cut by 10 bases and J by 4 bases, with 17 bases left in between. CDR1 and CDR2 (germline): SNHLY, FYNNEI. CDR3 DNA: TGTGCCACCGCCGGGACCACCAATTACAATGAGCAGTTCTTC. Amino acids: CATAGTTNYNEQFF.

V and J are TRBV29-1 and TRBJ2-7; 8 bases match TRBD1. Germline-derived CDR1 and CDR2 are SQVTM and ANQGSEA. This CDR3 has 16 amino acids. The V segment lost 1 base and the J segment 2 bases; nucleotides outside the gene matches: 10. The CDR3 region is CSVEAPAGTGPYEQYF. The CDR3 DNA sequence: TGCAGCGTTGAAGCCCCCGCCGGGACAGGACCCTACGAGCAGTACTTC.

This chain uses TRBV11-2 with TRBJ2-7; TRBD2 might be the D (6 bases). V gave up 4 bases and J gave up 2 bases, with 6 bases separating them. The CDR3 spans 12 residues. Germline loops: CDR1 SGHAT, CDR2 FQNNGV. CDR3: CASSWGAYEQYF. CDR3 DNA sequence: TGTGCCAGCAGCTGGGGGGCCTACGAGCAGTACTTC.